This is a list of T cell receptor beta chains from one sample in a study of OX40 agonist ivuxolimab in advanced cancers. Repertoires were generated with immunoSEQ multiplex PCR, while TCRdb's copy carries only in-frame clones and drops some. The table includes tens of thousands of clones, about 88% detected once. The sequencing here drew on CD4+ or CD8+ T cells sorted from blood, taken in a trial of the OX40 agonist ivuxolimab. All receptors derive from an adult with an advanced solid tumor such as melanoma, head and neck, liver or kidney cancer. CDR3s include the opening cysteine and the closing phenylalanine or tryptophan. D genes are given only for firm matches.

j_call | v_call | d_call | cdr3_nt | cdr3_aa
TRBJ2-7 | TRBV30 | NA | TGTGCCTGGAGTGGATCAGGGAACGAGCAGTACTTC | CAWSGSGNEQYF
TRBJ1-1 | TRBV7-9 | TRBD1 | TGTGCCAGCAGCCCAGACAGGGGGTTGGGTGAAGCTTTCTTT | CASSPDRGLGEAFF
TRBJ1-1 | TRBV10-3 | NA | TGTGCCATCAGTGAGGCTCTCGACAGCGCTGAAGCTTTCTTT | CAISEALDSAEAFF
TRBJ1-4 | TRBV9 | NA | TGTGCCAGCAGCCCCAGGGACGGCCGTAATGAAAAACTGTTTTTT | CASSPRDGRNEKLFF
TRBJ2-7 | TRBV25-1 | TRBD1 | TGTGCCAGCACCGGACAGGGAACCTACGAGCAGTACTTC | CASTGQGTYEQYF
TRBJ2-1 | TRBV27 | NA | TGTGCCAGCAGCTTTTCCAATGAGCAGTTCTTC | CASSFSNEQFF
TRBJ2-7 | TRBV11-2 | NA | TGTGCCAGCAGCTCTATCGGCGAGCAGTACTTC | CASSSIGEQYF
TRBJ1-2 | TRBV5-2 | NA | TGTGCCAGCAACCCTGTACGAAAGACCTATGGCTACACCTTC | CASNPVRKTYGYTF
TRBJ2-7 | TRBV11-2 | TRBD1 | TGTGCCAGCAGGACAGGGCCCCACGAGCAGTACTTC | CASRTGPHEQYF
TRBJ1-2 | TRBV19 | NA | TGTGCCAGTAGTATAGTTGGTTGGGAGGAGGGTTGGAACTATGGCTACACCTTC | CASSIVGWEEGWNYGYTF
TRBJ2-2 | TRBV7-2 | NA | TGTGCCAGCAGCTTATGGGGGGTCGGGGAGCTGTTTTTT | CASSLWGVGELFF
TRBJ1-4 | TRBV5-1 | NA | TGCGCCAGCAGCTTGAGCGGGGGCGAATATGAAAAACTGTTTTTT | CASSLSGGEYEKLFF